This TCR beta chain was sequenced during a study of shared clonotypes between healthy human individuals. Naive CD8 cells, CD45RO-negative and positively selected for CCR7, excluded terminally differentiated effector memory CD45RA+ cells. Study-level points and caveats: Naive subsets typically showed greater estimated richness than memory subsets.

The CDR3 totals 14 residues. V was trimmed by 5 bases and J by 1 base, leaving 10 bases between them. Looked up from germline, CDR1 is MGHRA and CDR2 is YSYEKL. The authors' processing: Filtering differed since immunoSEQ provided only junctions, with no quality scores. Profiling relied on immunoSEQ multiplex PCR, and the TCRdb table lists in-frame clones only, not all of them. That table is the source of V, J and clone size, and D and trimming were worked out from the DNA. This sample carries about 1.9 million clones, just under 95% of them seen once, and the ten largest clones take approximately 1.6%. With regard to this clone: Antigen specificity is unknown.

V and J are TRBV4-1 and TRBJ2-3, with D hard to call. Sequenced sample: naive CD8+ T cells from PBMCs. The clonotype originates from a man between 18 and 29 years old in good health. Some clones in this sample may be carry-over from other donors' samples. CDR3 sequence (DNA): TGCGCCAGCAGCTTAGGGTTCGGCACAGATACGCAGTATTTT. The encoded protein is CASSLGFGTDTQYF.